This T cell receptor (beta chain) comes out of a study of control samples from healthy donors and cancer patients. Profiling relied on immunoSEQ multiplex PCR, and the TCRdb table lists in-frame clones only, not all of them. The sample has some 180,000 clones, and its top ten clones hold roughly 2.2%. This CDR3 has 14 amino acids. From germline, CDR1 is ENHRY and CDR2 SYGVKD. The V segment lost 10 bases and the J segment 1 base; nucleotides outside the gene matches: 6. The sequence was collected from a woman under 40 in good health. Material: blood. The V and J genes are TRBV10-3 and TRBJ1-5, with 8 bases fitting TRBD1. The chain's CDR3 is CATTDRESNQPQHF. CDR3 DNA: TGTGCCACCACGGACAGGGAAAGCAATCAGCCCCAGCATTTT.